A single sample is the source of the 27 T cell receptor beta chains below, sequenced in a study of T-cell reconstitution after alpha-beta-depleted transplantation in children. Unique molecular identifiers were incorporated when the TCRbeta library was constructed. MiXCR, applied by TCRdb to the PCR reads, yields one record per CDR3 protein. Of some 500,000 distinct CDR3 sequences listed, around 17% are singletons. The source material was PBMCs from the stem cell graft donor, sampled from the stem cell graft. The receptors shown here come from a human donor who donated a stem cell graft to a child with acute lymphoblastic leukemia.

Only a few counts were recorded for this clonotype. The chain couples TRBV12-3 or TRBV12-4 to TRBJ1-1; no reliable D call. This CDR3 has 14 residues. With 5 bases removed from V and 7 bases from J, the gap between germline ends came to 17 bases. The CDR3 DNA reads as TGTGCCAGCAGTGACCTAAGGAGGGAAAGTGAAGCTTTCTTT. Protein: CASSDLRRESEAFF.

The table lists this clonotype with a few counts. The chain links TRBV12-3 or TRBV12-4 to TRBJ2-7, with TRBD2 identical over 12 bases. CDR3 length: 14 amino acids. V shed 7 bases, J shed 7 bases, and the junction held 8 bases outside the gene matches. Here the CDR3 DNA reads TGTGCCAGCACCCGACTAGCGGGAGTAGGTGAGCAGTACTTC. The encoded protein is CASTRLAGVGEQYF.

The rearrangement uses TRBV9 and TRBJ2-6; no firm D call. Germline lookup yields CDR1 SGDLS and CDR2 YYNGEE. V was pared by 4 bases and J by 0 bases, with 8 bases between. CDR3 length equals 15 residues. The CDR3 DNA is TGTGCCAGCAGCCCCTGGGTCTCTGGGGCCAACGTCCTGACTTTC. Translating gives CASSPWVSGANVLTF.

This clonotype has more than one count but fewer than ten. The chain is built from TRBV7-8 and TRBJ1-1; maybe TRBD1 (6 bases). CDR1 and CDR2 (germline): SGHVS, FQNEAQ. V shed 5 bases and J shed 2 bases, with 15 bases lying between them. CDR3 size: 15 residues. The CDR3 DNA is TGTGCCAGCAGCGGGCAGGGGAATCGAAACACTGAAGCTTTCTTT. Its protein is CASSGQGNRNTEAFF.

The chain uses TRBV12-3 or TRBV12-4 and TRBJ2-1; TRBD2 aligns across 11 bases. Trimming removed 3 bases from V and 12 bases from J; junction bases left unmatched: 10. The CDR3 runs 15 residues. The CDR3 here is CASSFSTSGREGQFF. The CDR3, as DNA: TGTGCCAGCAGTTTTTCCACTAGCGGGAGAGAGGGGCAGTTCTTC.

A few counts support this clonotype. The CDR3, as DNA: TGCGCCAGCAGGACGTCAAGGGGAGGGAACAGGGAGACCCAGTACTTC. It codes for CASRTSRGGNRETQYF. The chain couples TRBV4-1 to TRBJ2-5; 7 bases are shared with TRBD2. The germline CDR1 and CDR2 sequences are MGHRA and YSYEKL. The CDR3 loop spans 16 amino acids. J was trimmed by 5 bases and V by 6 bases; bases with no gene match: 15.

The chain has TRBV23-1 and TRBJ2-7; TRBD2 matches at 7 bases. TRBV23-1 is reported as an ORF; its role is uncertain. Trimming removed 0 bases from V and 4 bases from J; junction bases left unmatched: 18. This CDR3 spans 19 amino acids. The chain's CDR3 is CASSQSGGIAGSLHYEQYF. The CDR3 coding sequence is TGCGCCAGCAGTCAATCTGGCGGCATAGCGGGTTCCCTCCATTACGAGCAGTACTTC.

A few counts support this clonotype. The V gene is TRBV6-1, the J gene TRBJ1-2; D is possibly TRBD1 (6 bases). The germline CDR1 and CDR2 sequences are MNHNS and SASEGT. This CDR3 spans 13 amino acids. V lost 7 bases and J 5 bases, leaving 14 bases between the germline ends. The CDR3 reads CASTPGAEYGYTF. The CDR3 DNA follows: TGTGCCAGCACGCCGGGGGCGGAGTATGGCTACACCTTC.

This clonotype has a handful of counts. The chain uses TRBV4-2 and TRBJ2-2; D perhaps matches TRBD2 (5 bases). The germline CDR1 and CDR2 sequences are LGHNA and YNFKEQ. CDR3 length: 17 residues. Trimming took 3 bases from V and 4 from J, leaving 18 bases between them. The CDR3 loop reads CASSQGPQSRGTGELFF. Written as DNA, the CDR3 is TGTGCCAGCAGCCAGGGTCCCCAGTCACGGGGCACCGGGGAGCTGTTTTTT.

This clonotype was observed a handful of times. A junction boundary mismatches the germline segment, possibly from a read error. This CDR3 reads CSVTQNTGELSF. In DNA form, the CDR3 reads TGCAGCGTTACTCAAAACACCGGGGAGCTGTCTTTT. The genes are TRBV29-1 and TRBJ2-2; tentative D call: TRBD2 (5 bases). The CDR3 has 12 residues. Germline CDR1 and CDR2: SQVTM and ANQGSEA.

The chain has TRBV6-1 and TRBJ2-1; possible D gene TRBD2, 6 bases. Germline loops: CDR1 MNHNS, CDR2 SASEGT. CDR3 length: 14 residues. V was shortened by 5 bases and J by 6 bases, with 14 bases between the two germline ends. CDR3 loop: CASSLPGEFNEQFF. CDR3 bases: TGTGCCAGCAGTCTTCCGGGGGAGTTCAATGAGCAGTTCTTC.

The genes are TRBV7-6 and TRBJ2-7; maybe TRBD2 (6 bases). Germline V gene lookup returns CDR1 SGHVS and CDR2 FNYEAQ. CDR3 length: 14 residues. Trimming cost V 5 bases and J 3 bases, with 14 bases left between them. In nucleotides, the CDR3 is TGTGCCAGCAGCCTCAGCGGAGGGAACTACGAGCAGTACTTC. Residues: CASSLSGGNYEQYF.

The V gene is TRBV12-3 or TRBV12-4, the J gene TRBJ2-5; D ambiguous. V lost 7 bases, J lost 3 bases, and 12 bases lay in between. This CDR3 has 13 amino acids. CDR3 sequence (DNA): TGTGCCAGCACCTGGGGTGAGGAAGAGACCCAGTACTTC. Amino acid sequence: CASTWGEEETQYF.

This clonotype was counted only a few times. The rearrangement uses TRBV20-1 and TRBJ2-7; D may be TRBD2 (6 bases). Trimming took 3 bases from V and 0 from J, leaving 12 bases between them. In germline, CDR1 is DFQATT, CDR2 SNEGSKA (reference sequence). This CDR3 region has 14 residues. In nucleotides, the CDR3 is TGCAGTGCTAGCTCGGGAGAGAGCTCCTACGAGCAGTACTTC. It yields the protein CSASSGESSYEQYF.

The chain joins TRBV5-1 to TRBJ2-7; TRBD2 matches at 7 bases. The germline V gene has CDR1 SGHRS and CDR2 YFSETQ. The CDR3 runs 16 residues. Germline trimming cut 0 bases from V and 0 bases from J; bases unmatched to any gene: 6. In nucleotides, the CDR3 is TGCGCCAGCAGCTTGGGTTGGGGACTAAACTCCTACGAGCAGTACTTC. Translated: CASSLGWGLNSYEQYF.

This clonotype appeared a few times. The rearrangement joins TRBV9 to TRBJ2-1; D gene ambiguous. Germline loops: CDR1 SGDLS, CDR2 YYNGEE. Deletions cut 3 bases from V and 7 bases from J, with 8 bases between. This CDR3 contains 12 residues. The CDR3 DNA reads TGTGCCAGCAGCGCCACCCTAAATGAGCAGTTCTTC. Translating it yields CASSATLNEQFF.

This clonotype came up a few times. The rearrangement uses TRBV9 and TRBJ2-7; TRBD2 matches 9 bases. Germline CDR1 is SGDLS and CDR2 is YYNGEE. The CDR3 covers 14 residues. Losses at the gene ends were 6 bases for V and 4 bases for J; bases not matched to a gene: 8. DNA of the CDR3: TGTGCCAGCACTAGGGGTAGCGGGAGTTACGAGCAGTACTTC. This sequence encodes CASTRGSGSYEQYF.

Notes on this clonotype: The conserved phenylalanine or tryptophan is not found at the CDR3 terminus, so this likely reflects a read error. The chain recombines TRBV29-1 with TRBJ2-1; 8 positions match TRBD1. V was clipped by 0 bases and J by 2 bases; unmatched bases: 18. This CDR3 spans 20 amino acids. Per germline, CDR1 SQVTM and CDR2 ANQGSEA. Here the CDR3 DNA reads TGCAGCGTTGAAGATCCAAGTCCCGGGACAGGAAGGTCAACCTACAATGAGCAGTTCTTA. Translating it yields CSVEDPSPGTGRSTYNEQFL.

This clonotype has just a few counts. CDR3 sequence reads: CASSPWGARTEAFF. As DNA, the CDR3 is TGTGCCAGCAGCCCCTGGGGGGCTCGGACTGAAGCTTTCTTT. The genes are TRBV9 and TRBJ1-1; perhaps TRBD1 as D (6 bases). Trimming took 4 bases from V and 5 from J, leaving 15 bases between them. The germline V gene encodes CDR1 SGDLS and CDR2 YYNGEE. The CDR3 loop spans 14 amino acids. The full variable domain, in which reference TRBV9 and TRBJ1-1 provide the parts outside the CDR3, is DSGVTQTPKHLITATGQRVTLRCSPRSGDLSVYWYQQSLDQGLQFLIQYYNGEERAKGNILERFSAQQFPDLHSELNLSSLELGDSALYFCASSPWGARTEAFFGQGTRLTVV.

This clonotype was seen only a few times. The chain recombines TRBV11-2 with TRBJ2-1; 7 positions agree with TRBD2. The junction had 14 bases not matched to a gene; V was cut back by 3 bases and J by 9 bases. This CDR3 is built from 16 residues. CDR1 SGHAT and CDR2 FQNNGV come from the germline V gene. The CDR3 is CASSLNYGGGPFEQFF. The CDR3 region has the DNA TGTGCCAGCAGCTTGAATTATGGGGGAGGGCCGTTTGAGCAGTTCTTC.

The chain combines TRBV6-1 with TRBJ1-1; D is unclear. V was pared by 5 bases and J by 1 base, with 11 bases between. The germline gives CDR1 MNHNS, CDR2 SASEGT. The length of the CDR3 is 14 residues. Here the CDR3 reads CASSLAKGNTEAFF. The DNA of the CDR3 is TGTGCCAGCAGTCTGGCAAAAGGGAACACTGAAGCTTTCTTT.

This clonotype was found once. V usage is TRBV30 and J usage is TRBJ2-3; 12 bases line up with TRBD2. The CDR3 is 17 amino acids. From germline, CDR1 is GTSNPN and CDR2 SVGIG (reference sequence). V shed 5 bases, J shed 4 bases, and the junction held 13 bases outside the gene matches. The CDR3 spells CAWGLETSGRGADTQYF. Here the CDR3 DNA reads TGTGCCTGGGGATTGGAGACTAGCGGGAGAGGGGCAGATACGCAGTATTTT.

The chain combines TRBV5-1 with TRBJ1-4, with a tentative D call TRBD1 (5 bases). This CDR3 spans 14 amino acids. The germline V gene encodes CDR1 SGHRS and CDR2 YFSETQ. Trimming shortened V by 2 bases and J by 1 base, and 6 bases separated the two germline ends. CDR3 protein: CASSFQGTNEKLFF. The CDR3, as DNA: TGCGCCAGCAGCTTCCAGGGAACTAATGAAAAACTGTTTTTT.

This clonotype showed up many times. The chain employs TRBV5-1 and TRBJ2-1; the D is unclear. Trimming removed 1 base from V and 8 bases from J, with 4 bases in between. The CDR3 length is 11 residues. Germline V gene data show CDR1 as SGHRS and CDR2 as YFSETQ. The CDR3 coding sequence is TGCGCCAGCAGCTTGTCGGATGAGCAGTTCTTC. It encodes CASSLSDEQFF.

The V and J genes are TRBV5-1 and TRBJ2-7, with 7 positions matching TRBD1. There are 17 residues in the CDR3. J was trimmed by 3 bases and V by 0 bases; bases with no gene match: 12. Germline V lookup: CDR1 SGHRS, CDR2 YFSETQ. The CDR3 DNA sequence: TGCGCCAGCAGCTTGGACCCACGACAGGGTTCGGTCTACGAGCAGTACTTC. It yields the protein CASSLDPRQGSVYEQYF.

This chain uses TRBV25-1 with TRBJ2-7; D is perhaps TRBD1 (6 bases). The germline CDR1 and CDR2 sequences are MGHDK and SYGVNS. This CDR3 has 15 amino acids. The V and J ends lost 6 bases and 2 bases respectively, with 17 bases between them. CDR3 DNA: TGTGCCAGCAGCGAGGGGGAAAGTCACACCTACGAGCAGTACTTC. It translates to CASSEGESHTYEQYF.

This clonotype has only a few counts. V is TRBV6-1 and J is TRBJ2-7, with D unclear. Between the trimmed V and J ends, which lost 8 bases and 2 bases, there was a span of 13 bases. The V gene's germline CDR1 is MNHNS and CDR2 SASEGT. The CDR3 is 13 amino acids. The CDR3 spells CASGVIIPYEQYF. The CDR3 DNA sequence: TGTGCCAGCGGCGTGATCATCCCCTACGAGCAGTACTTC.